Below are 18 T cell receptor beta chains sequenced from a single sample in a study of blood T cells in healthy people across ages. Using a J-beta primer mix together with a sample-barcoded 5' primer, a second PCR was run for roughly 6 to 12 cycles. TCRdb reanalysed the 5' RACE reads using MiXCR and keeps one entry per CDR3 protein. The sample includes 650,000 to 1,000,000 distinct CDR3 sequences, under 40% of them seen just once. Sequencing was performed on blood. The source of these receptors is a man aged 18-30 years in good health.

The V call is TRBV28, the J call TRBJ1-4, with TRBD1 as a possible D gene (5 bases). There are 14 residues in the CDR3. Germline V lookup: CDR1 MDHEN, CDR2 SYDVKM. V lost 6 bases to trimming and J lost 5 bases, with 13 bases between them. The CDR3 region is CASSRDPRNEKLFF. The CDR3 nucleotides read TGTGCCAGCAGCAGGGACCCCCGCAATGAAAAACTGTTTTTT.

This clonotype was seen repeatedly, ten times or more. The chain has TRBV29-1 and TRBJ2-3, with 10 bases identical to TRBD2. This CDR3 is built from 15 residues. Germline CDR1 is SQVTM and CDR2 is ANQGSEA. Trimming removed 1 base from V and 1 base from J; junction bases left unmatched: 2. The CDR3 is CSVEGLAGGTDTQYF. The CDR3 nucleotides read TGCAGCGTTGAAGGCCTAGCGGGGGGCACAGATACGCAGTATTTT.

This clonotype was counted a few times. V is TRBV7-2 and J is TRBJ2-1, with unresolved D. This CDR3 comprises 16 residues. Germline lookup yields CDR1 SGHTA and CDR2 FQGNSA. The V end was cut by 3 bases, the J end by 5 bases, with 17 bases between. CDR3 nucleotides: TGTGCCAGCAGCTTGATGGGTATCAGTATTAACAATGAGCAGTTCTTC. Protein: CASSLMGISINNEQFF.

There are a few counts of this clonotype. The genes are TRBV12-3 or TRBV12-4 and TRBJ1-5; D perhaps matches TRBD1 (5 bases). The length of the CDR3 is 14 residues. The V end lost 3 bases, the J end lost 5 bases, and 11 bases lay between the germline ends. As DNA, the CDR3 is TGTGCCAGCAGTTTGGGGGGGATTGATCAGCCCCAGCATTTT. This sequence encodes CASSLGGIDQPQHF.

In the case of this clonotype: A much larger clone differs from this one at a single base, so this may be a read error. This chain connects TRBV12-3 or TRBV12-4 to TRBJ1-2; D perhaps matches TRBD1 (6 bases). The V end lost 11 bases, the J end lost 5 bases, and 36 bases lay between the germline ends. The CDR3 has 19 residues. The CDR3 sequence: CAGNPRLGGSKDAGYGYTF. The CDR3 DNA reads TGTGCCGGCAACCCTCGGTTGGGGGGCTCCAAGGATGCTGGTTATGGCTACACCTTC.

This clonotype was counted between two and nine times. The rearrangement joins TRBV10-3 to TRBJ1-1; TRBD1 matches 7 bases. Looked up from germline, CDR1 is ENHRY and CDR2 is SYGVKD. CDR3 length: 18 amino acids. The J segment lost 7 bases and the V segment lost 0 bases, leaving 17 bases of the junction unmatched. CDR3 in DNA: TGTGCCATCAGTGAGTCCGAGGGGGCAGGGTCGGGTTCCTTTGAAGCTTTCTTT. Protein product: CAISESEGAGSGSFEAFF.

This clonotype has just one count. This may be a read error, as it is one base from a much larger clone. The chain joins TRBV29-1 to TRBJ2-1, with a tentative D call TRBD2 (5 bases). Per germline, CDR1 SQVTM and CDR2 ANQGSEA. The CDR3 runs 16 residues. In nucleotides, the CDR3 is TGCGGCGTTCTCCCTAAGCGGTCCTCTATCTACAATGAGCAGTTCTTC. This codes for CGVLPKRSSIYNEQFF.

The chain combines TRBV20-1 with TRBJ2-4, with D tentatively TRBD2 (5 bases). Germline CDR1 DFQATT, CDR2 SNEGSKA (reference sequence). This CDR3 has 13 residues. CDR3 bases: TGCAGCAGTTTTCGGAGGCAGCGCCACATTCAGTACTTC. Translated, it gives CSSFRRQRHIQYF.

The V and J genes are TRBV6-6 and TRBJ2-1; 7 nucleotides agree with TRBD2. The J segment lost 10 bases and the V segment lost 8 bases, leaving 11 bases of the junction unmatched. This CDR3 is built from 13 residues. Germline values: CDR1 MNHNY, CDR2 SVGAGI (reference sequence). This chain's CDR3 is CASGRDSTYEQFF. The CDR3 nucleotides read TGTGCCAGCGGGAGGGACTCTACCTACGAGCAGTTCTTC.

The rearrangement links TRBV12-3 or TRBV12-4 to TRBJ1-1; 7 bases align to TRBD1. CDR3 size: 14 residues. Losses at the gene ends were 6 bases for V and 2 bases for J; bases not matched to a gene: 6. DNA for the CDR3: TGTGCCAGCAGGCAGGGGGGGCTCAACACTGAAGCTTTCTTT. It yields the protein CASRQGGLNTEAFF.

About this clonotype: This may be a read error: a much more frequent sequence differs by one nucleotide. This likely comes from a read error, as the CDR3 has no conserved phenylalanine or tryptophan at its end. The rearrangement links TRBV5-1 to TRBJ2-5; 12 nucleotides match TRBD2. From germline, CDR1 is SGHRS and CDR2 YFSETQ. CDR3 size: 18 residues. The V segment lost 0 bases and the J segment 4 bases; nucleotides outside the gene matches: 10. The CDR3 region is CASSLGRRLAGEGETQYS. CDR3 nucleotides: TGCGCCAGCAGCTTGGGGCGAAGACTAGCGGGAGAGGGAGAGACCCAGTACTCC.

This clonotype was observed a handful of times. The chain combines TRBV4-1 with TRBJ1-5; the D is unclear. V was shortened by 3 bases and J by 7 bases, with 13 bases between the two germline ends. This CDR3 has 14 amino acids. Germline CDR1 is MGHRA and CDR2 is YSYEKL. The CDR3 reads CASSQERVGQPQHF. For the CDR3, the DNA is TGCGCCAGCAGCCAGGAAAGGGTGGGGCAGCCCCAGCATTTT.

This clonotype was seen only a few times. The chain is built from TRBV4-2 and TRBJ1-2; D unclear. V lost 4 bases to trimming and J lost 5 bases, with 14 bases between them. CDR1 and CDR2 (germline): LGHNA, YNFKEQ. There are 14 residues in the CDR3. The DNA of the CDR3 is TGTGCCAGCAGCCCGAGCTGGGGATCATATGGCTACACCTTC. Protein product: CASSPSWGSYGYTF.

V usage is TRBV6-2 or TRBV6-3 and J usage is TRBJ2-3; D is perhaps TRBD2 (5 bases). The germline gives CDR1 MNHEY, CDR2 SVGEGT. The CDR3 sequence is 13 residues long. The ends were cut back, 8 bases at V and 4 bases at J, with 13 bases in the middle. CDR3 bases: TGTGCCAGCGAGGGTAAGGAAGCAGATACGCAGTATTTT. Its protein is CASEGKEADTQYF.

In this sample, this clonotype turned up a few times. The chain couples TRBV20-1 to TRBJ2-3, with a weak D call TRBD1 (6 bases). The CDR3 extends over 15 amino acids. CDR1 is DFQATT and CDR2 is SNEGSKA in the germline V gene (reference sequence). V was pared by 8 bases and J by 2 bases, with 20 bases between. As DNA, the CDR3 is TGCAGTCCCTCGGCTCCAGGGGCGTTCACAGATACGCAGTATTTT. This sequence encodes CSPSAPGAFTDTQYF.

A word on this clonotype: This may stem from a read error, because a much larger clone lies one nucleotide away. The CDR3, as DNA: TGCAGTGCGGAAAGGGGGTATAGCTACACCTTC. Translated, it gives CSAERGYSYTF. The genes are TRBV20-1 and TRBJ1-2; weak D call: TRBD1 (6 bases). This CDR3 is built from 11 residues. Per germline, CDR1 DFQATT and CDR2 SNEGSKA (reference sequence). V was pared by 6 bases and J by 9 bases, with 14 bases between.

This sequence joins TRBV6-2 or TRBV6-3 and TRBJ2-1; D uncertain. CDR3 length: 15 amino acids. V was pared by 5 bases and J by 8 bases, with 19 bases between. The germline gives CDR1 MNHEY, CDR2 SVGEGT. The CDR3 DNA reads TGTGCCAGCAGTCCGTCCCTCGGGTCGACCTATGAGCAGTTCTTC. This sequence encodes CASSPSLGSTYEQFF.

The rearrangement joins TRBV3-1 to TRBJ1-5; TRBD1 agrees at 9 bases. Germline assignment: CDR1 LGHDT and CDR2 YNNKEL (reference sequence). The CDR3 length is 15 residues. The trim removed 6 bases at V and 6 bases at J, leaving 9 bases unmatched. CDR3 in DNA: TGTGCCAGCAGTCATACAGGGGGCGCAGGTCAGCCCCAGCATTTT. It translates to CASSHTGGAGQPQHF. The full variable domain, in which reference TRBV3-1 and TRBJ1-5 provide the parts outside the CDR3, is DTAVSQTPKYLVTQMGNDKSIKCEQNLGHDTMYWYKQDSKKFLKIMFSYNNKELIINETVPNRFSPKSPDKAHLNLHINSLELGDSAVYFCASSHTGGAGQPQHFGDGTRLSIL.